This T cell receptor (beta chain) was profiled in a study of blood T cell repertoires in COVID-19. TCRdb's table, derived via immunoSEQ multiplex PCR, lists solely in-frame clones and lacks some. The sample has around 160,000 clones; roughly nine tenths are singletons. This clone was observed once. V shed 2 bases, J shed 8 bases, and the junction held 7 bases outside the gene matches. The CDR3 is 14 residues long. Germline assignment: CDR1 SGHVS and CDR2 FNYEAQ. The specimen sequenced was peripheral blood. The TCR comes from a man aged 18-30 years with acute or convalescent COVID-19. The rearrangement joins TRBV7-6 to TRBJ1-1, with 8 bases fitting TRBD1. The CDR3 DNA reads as TGTGCCAGCAGCTTATTTACCGGACAGGGAGAAGCTTTCTTT. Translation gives CASSLFTGQGEAFF.